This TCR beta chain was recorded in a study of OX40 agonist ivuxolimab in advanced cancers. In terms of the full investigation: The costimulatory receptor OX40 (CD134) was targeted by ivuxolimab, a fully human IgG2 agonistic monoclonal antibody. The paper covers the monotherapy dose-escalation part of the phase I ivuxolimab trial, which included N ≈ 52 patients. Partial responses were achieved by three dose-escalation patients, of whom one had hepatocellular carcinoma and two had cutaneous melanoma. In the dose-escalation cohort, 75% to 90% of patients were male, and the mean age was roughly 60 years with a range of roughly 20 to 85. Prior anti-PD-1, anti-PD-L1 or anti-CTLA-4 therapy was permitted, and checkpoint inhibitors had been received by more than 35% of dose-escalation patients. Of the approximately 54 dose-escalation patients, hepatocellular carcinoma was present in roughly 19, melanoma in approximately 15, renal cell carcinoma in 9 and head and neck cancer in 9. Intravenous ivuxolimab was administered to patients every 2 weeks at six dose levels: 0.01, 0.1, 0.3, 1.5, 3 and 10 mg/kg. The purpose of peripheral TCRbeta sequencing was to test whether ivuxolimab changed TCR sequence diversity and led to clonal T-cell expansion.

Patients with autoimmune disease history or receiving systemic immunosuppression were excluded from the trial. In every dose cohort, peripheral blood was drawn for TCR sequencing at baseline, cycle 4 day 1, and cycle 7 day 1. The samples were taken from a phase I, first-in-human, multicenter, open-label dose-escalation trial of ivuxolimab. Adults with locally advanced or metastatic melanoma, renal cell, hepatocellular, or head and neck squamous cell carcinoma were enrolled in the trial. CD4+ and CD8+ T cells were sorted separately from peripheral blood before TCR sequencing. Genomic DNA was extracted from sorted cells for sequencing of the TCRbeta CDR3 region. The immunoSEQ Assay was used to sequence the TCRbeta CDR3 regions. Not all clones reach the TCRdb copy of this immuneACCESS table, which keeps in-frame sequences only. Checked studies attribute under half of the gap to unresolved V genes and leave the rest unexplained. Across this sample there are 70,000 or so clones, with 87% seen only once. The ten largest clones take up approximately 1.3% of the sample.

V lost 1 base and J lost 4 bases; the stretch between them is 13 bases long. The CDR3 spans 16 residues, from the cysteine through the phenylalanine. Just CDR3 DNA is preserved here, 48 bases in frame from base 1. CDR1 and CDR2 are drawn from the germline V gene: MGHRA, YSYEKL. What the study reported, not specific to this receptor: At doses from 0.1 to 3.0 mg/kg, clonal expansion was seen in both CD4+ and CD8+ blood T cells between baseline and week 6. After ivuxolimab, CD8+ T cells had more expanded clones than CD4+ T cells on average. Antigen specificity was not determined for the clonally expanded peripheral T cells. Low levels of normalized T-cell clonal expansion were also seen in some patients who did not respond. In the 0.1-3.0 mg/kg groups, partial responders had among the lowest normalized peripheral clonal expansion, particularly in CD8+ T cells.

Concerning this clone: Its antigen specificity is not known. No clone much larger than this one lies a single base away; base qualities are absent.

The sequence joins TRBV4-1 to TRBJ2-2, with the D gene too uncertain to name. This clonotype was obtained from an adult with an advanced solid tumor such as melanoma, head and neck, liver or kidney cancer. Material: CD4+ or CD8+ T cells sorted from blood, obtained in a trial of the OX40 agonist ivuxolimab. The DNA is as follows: TGCGCCAGCAGCCAAGGTAACCCACAGATCACCGGGGAGCTGTTTTTT. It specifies CASSQGNPQITGELFF.